A single sample gave rise to the 21 T cell receptor beta chains below, sequenced in a study of cytomegalovirus exposure and HLA in healthy donors. PCR involved 60 Vbeta and 13 Jbeta primers. Sequencing was performed with immunoSEQ multiplex PCR; in TCRdb, only in-frame clones are kept and a portion is missing. The sample includes some 130,000 clones, roughly 80% seen only once; the top ten take 2.5% to 3.5%. Sample: PBMCs. The receptors stem from a man between 35 and 55 years old in good health and CMV-seronegative.

In its sample, this clone was seen once. The chain joins TRBV6-6 to TRBJ1-5, with D uncertain. The CDR3 runs to 12 residues. The V end lost 6 bases, the J end lost 5 bases, and 8 bases lay between the germline ends. Germline loops: CDR1 MNHNY, CDR2 SVGAGI (reference sequence). The DNA of the CDR3 is TGTGCCAGCAGCGGTCGGGATCAGCCCCAGCATTTT. This codes for CASSGRDQPQHF.

V and J are TRBV7-6 and TRBJ1-4; tentative D call: TRBD1 (5 bases). The length of the CDR3 is 15 residues. The V gene's germline CDR1 is SGHVS and CDR2 FNYEAQ. The V end was cut by 4 bases, the J end by 0 bases, with 9 bases between. CDR3 protein: CASSSTQATNEKLFF. CDR3 DNA: TGTGCCAGCAGCTCGACACAGGCAACTAATGAAAAACTGTTTTTT.

This sequence joins TRBV5-1 and TRBJ2-7, with 11 positions matching TRBD1. This CDR3 is 17 amino acids long. The V gene's germline CDR1 is SGHRS and CDR2 YFSETQ. V lost 1 base, J lost 2 bases, and 8 bases stayed unmatched. The CDR3 loop reads CASSLQSVGQGAYEQYF. The CDR3 DNA reads as TGCGCCAGCAGCTTGCAATCGGTGGGACAGGGGGCCTACGAGCAGTACTTC. The full variable domain, its missing parts supplied by reference TRBV5-1 and TRBJ2-7, is KAGVTQTPRYLIKTRGQQVTLSCSPISGHRSVSWYQQTPGQGLQFLFEYFSETQRNKGNFPGRFSGRQFSNSRSEMNVSTLELGDSALYLCASSLQSVGQGAYEQYFGPGTRLTVT.

In DNA form, the CDR3 reads TGTGCCAGCAGTCTACTTAACACCGGGGAGCTGTTTTTT. It codes for CASSLLNTGELFF. This chain uses TRBV27 with TRBJ2-2; D remains unclear. With 5 bases removed from V and 2 bases from J, the gap between germline ends came to 6 bases. This CDR3 has 13 amino acids. Germline assignment: CDR1 MNHEY and CDR2 SMNVEV (reference sequence).

This chain links TRBV14 with TRBJ1-2; a weak D match, TRBD1 (6 bases). CDR1 is SGHDN and CDR2 is FVKESK in the germline V gene. Trimming shortened V by 4 bases and J by 7 bases, and 16 bases separated the two germline ends. This CDR3 contains 14 residues. CDR3 in DNA: TGTGCCAGCAGCCTCTCGGGACAAGGAGTTGGCTACACCTTC. Translated: CASSLSGQGVGYTF.

CDR3 DNA sequence: TGTGCCAGCAGTTACTCGACCCAGGTATCCTACAATGAGCAGTTCTTC. This sequence encodes CASSYSTQVSYNEQFF. This sequence joins TRBV6-5 and TRBJ2-1; D uncertain. The CDR3 spans 16 residues. CDR1 MNHEY and CDR2 SVGAGI come from the germline V gene. Trimming removed 0 bases from V and 1 base from J, with 10 bases in between.

This clone was detected once. V usage is TRBV29-1 and J usage is TRBJ2-7; D may be TRBD1 (5 bases). In germline, CDR1 is SQVTM, CDR2 ANQGSEA. The CDR3 sequence is 12 residues long. The V gene lost 1 base and the J gene lost 3 bases, with 7 bases spanning the gap. The CDR3 reads CSVEGQGYEQYF. The DNA for the CDR3 is TGCAGCGTTGAAGGGCAGGGCTACGAGCAGTACTTC.

The CDR3 protein is CSAATDGSNTEAFF. The CDR3 bases are TGCAGCGCTGCCACTGACGGGAGCAACACTGAAGCTTTCTTT. V and J are TRBV29-1 and TRBJ1-1; D is ambiguous. In germline, CDR1 is SQVTM, CDR2 ANQGSEA. The CDR3 is 14 residues long. V lost 7 bases and J 2 bases, leaving 17 bases between the germline ends.

This clone occurred once. This chain links TRBV6-1 with TRBJ2-1; weak D call: TRBD1 (6 bases). Deletions cut 5 bases from V and 6 bases from J, with 14 bases between. The CDR3 has 14 amino acids. Germline V CDR1 and CDR2: MNHNS, SASEGT. CDR3 region: CASSIPGHLNEQFF. For the CDR3, the DNA is TGTGCCAGCAGTATCCCGGGACACCTCAATGAGCAGTTCTTC.

This chain connects TRBV9 to TRBJ2-2; TRBD2 matches at 8 bases. This CDR3 is built from 18 residues. Germline assignment: CDR1 SGDLS and CDR2 YYNGEE. The trim removed 2 bases at V and 1 base at J, leaving 10 bases unmatched. CDR3 sequence: CASSVPREAALNTGELFF. The CDR3 DNA is TGTGCCAGCAGCGTTCCGCGGGAGGCCGCCCTGAACACCGGGGAGCTGTTTTTT.

CDR3 DNA: TGTGCCAGCAATCATCACAGGGTTTCCCACGAGCAGTACTTC. It is translated as CASNHHRVSHEQYF. The genes are TRBV28 and TRBJ2-7; D perhaps matches TRBD1 (6 bases). This CDR3 has 14 amino acids. Trimming cost V 7 bases and J 5 bases, with 18 bases left between them. In germline, CDR1 is MDHEN, CDR2 SYDVKM.

J is TRBJ2-5 and V is TRBV11-2; 9 positions agree with TRBD1. From germline, CDR1 is SGHAT and CDR2 FQNNGV. Trimming took 7 bases from V and 3 from J; bases not matched to a gene: 6. The CDR3 is 14 residues long. The CDR3 DNA sequence: TGTGCCAGCAAAGTACAGGGGGCAGAAGAGACCCAGTACTTC. Translation gives CASKVQGAEETQYF.

V gene TRBV30 combines with J gene TRBJ2-7; TRBD2 is a possible D gene (6 bases). The J call may be mistaken, given a closer DNA end match to TRBJ2-5. This CDR3 contains 16 residues. The germline CDR1 and CDR2 sequences are GTSNPN and SVGIG (reference sequence). The CDR3 here is CAWRRLPGLQKETQYF. CDR3 sequence (DNA): TGTGCCTGGAGGCGGCTGCCGGGACTCCAAAAAGAGACCCAGTACTTC.

V is TRBV4-3 and J is TRBJ1-5, with a possible D match to TRBD1 (6 bases). Deletions cut 3 bases from V and 2 bases from J, with 14 bases between. This CDR3 contains 16 residues. Germline assignment: CDR1 LGHNA and CDR2 YSLEER. The CDR3 loop is CASSQNMGAGNQPQHF. The CDR3 region has the DNA TGCGCCAGCAGCCAGAATATGGGGGCGGGCAATCAGCCCCAGCATTTT.

This clone was observed a single time. CDR3 amino acids: CASSVEEGSGELFF. CDR3 nucleotides: TGTGCCAGCAGCGTAGAAGAGGGTTCCGGGGAGCTGTTTTTT. The chain employs TRBV9 and TRBJ2-2, with a tentative D call TRBD2 (5 bases). Looked up from germline, CDR1 is SGDLS and CDR2 is YYNGEE. There are 14 residues in the CDR3. V gave up 0 bases and J gave up 6 bases, with 9 bases separating them.

The rearrangement uses TRBV7-8 and TRBJ1-2; 8 positions agree with TRBD1. With 4 bases clipped from V and 1 base from J, the junction kept 11 bases outside the gene matches. Germline CDR1 SGHVS, CDR2 FQNEAQ. The CDR3 is 17 residues long. The CDR3 here is CASSSLTGVVSNYGYTF. The CDR3 coding sequence is TGTGCCAGCAGCTCATTGACAGGGGTCGTCAGTAACTATGGCTACACCTTC. The whole variable domain, filled in from reference TRBV7-8 and TRBJ1-2, reads GAGVSQSPRYKVAKRGQDVALRCDPISGHVSLFWYQQALGQGPEFLTYFQNEAQLDKSGLPSDRFFAERPEGSVSTLKIQRTQQEDSAVYLCASSSLTGVVSNYGYTFGSGTRLTVV.

The chain couples TRBV5-8 to TRBJ1-2; 9 positions match TRBD1. This CDR3 is built from 14 residues. Germline V gives CDR1 SGHTS, CDR2 YDEGEE. J was trimmed by 7 bases and V by 4 bases; bases with no gene match: 8. The CDR3 DNA reads as TGTGCCAGCAGCGGACAGGGGCCGACGGCTGGCTACACCTTC. Encoded protein: CASSGQGPTAGYTF. Full variable domain (outside the CDR3, taken from reference TRBV5-8 and TRBJ1-2): EAGVTQSPTHLIKTRGQQATLRCSPISGHTSVYWYQQALGLGLQFLLWYDEGEERNRGNFPPRFSGRQFPNYSSELNVNALELEDSALYLCASSGQGPTAGYTFGSGTRLTVV.

V and J are TRBV5-6 and TRBJ2-7; D is ambiguous. Trimming removed 1 base from V and 0 bases from J, with 11 bases in between. This CDR3 is built from 15 residues. Germline values: CDR1 SGHDT, CDR2 YYEEEE. The DNA of the CDR3 is TGTGCCAGCAGCTTGTATAACAGACACTCCTACGAGCAGTACTTC. Residues: CASSLYNRHSYEQYF.

The J gene is TRBJ2-7, the V gene TRBV28, with 9 bases lining up with TRBD2. The CDR3 sequence is 15 residues long. J gave up 3 bases and V 2 bases, and 5 bases lay outside the gene matches. The germline gives CDR1 MDHEN, CDR2 SYDVKM. In DNA form, the CDR3 reads TGTGCCAGCAGTTTACTGACTAGCGGAAACTACGAGCAGTACTTC. It codes for CASSLLTSGNYEQYF.

The chain joins TRBV18 to TRBJ1-6; D is uncertain. Between the trimmed V and J ends, which lost 1 base and 0 bases, there was a span of 19 bases. The CDR3 has 20 amino acids. Germline lookup yields CDR1 KGHSH and CDR2 LQKENI. In DNA form, the CDR3 reads TGTGCCAGCTCACCACTCCAGCCTGGGAGGAACCGCTCCTATAATTCACCCCTCCACTTT. Its protein product is CASSPLQPGRNRSYNSPLHF.

This chain connects TRBV5-6 to TRBJ2-7; TRBD1 aligns across 11 bases. There are 15 residues in the CDR3. Losses at the gene ends were 2 bases for V and 5 bases for J; bases not matched to a gene: 6. The germline gives CDR1 SGHDT, CDR2 YYEEEE. The CDR3 bases are TGTGCCAGCAGCTTCGGGACAGGGGGGTTCGACGAGCAGTACTTC. The encoded protein is CASSFGTGGFDEQYF. The full variable domain, in which reference TRBV5-6 and TRBJ2-7 provide the parts outside the CDR3, is DAGVTQSPTHLIKTRGQQVTLRCSPKSGHDTVSWYQQALGQGPQFIFQYYEEEERQRGNFPDRFSGHQFPNYSSELNVNALLLGDSALYLCASSFGTGGFDEQYFGPGTRLTVT.